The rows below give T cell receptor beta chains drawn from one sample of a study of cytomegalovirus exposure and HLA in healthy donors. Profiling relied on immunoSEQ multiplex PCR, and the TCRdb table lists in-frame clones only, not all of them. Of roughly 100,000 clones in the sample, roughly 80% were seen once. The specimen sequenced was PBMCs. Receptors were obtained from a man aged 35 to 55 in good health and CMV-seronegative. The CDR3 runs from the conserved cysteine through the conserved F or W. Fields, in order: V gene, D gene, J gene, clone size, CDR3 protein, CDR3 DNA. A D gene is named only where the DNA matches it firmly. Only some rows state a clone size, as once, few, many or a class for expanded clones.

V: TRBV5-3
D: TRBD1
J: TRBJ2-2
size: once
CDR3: CARSLNYRGNTGELFF
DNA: TGTGCCAGAAGCCTAAACTACAGGGGGAACACCGGGGAGCTGTTTTTT

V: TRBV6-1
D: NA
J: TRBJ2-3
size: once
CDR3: CASSYRSTDTQYF
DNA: TGTGCCAGCAGCTACAGAAGCACAGATACGCAGTATTTT

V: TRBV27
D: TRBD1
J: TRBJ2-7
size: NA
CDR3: CASSLNPPDRGYRSRQYF
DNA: TGTGCCAGCAGTTTAAATCCCCCCGACAGGGGCTATCGGAGCCGGCAGTACTTC

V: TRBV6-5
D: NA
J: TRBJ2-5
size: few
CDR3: CASSGGQETQYF
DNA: TGTGCCAGCAGCGGGGGTCAAGAGACCCAGTACTTC

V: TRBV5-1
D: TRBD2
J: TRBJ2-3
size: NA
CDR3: CASSPILAGSTDTQYF
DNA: TGCGCCAGCAGCCCGATACTAGCGGGGTCGACAGATACGCAGTATTTT

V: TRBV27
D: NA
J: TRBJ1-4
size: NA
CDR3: CASSFRTRNEKLFF
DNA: TGTGCCAGCAGTTTTCGGACACGCAATGAAAAACTGTTTTTT

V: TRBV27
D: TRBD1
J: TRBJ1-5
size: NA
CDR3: CASSPLGTGEGNQPQHF
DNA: TGTGCCAGCAGTCCTCTCGGGACAGGGGAGGGAAATCAGCCCCAGCATTTT

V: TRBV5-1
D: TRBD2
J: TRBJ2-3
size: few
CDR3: CASSSGRTSGDTDTQYF
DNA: TGCGCCAGCAGCTCTGGACGGACTAGCGGGGACACAGATACGCAGTATTTT

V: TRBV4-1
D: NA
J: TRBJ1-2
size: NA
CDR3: CASSQGTLGYTF
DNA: TGCGCCAGCAGCCAAGGGACTCTTGGCTACACCTTC

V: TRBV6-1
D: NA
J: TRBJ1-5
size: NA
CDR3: CASSDRGLSNQPQHF
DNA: TGTGCCAGCAGTGATCGAGGATTGAGCAATCAGCCCCAGCATTTT

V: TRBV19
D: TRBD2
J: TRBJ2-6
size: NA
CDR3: CASSLRTSGDSGANVLTF
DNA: TGTGCCAGTAGTCTTAGGACTAGCGGGGACTCTGGGGCCAACGTCCTGACTTTC

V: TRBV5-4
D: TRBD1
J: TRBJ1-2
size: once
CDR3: CASSPGQGETYGYTF
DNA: TGTGCCAGCAGCCCGGGACAGGGGGAGACCTATGGCTACACCTTC

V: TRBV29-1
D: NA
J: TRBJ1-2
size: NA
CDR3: CSAGVGTPGHGYTF
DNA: TGCAGCGCCGGTGTCGGGACACCTGGGCATGGCTACACCTTC

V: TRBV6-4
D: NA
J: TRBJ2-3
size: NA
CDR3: CASSPGSTDTQYF
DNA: TGTGCCAGCAGCCCCGGTTCCACAGATACGCAGTATTTT

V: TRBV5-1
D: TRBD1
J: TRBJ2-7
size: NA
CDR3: CASSTDRVQYF
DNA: TGCGCCAGCAGCACTGACAGGGTCCAGTACTTC

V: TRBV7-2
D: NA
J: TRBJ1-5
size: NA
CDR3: CASSLGRDMPQHF
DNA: TGTGCCAGCAGCTTAGGTCGGGATATGCCCCAGCATTTT

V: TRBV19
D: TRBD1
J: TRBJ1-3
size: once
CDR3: CASTRYRGQQSGNTIYF
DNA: TGTGCCAGTACCCGATACAGGGGGCAGCAATCCGGAAACACCATATATTTT

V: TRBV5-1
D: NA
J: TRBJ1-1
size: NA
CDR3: CASSLVVNTEAFF
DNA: TGCGCCAGCAGCTTGGTAGTGAACACTGAAGCTTTCTTT

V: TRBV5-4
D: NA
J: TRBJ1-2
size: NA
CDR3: CASSLVTTGYGYTF
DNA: TGTGCCAGCAGCTTGGTGACGACAGGCTATGGCTACACCTTC

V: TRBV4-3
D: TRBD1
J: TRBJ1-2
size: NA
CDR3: CASSQDLGQPLSGYTF
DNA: TGCGCCAGCAGCCAAGATTTGGGACAGCCTCTCAGTGGCTACACCTTC

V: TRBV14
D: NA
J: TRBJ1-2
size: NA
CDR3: CASSRSGEHGYTF
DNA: TGTGCCAGCAGCCGATCAGGGGAGCATGGCTACACCTTC

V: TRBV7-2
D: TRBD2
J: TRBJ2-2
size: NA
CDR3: CASSFSHPGLALTGELFF
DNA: TGTGCCAGCAGCTTCTCTCACCCGGGACTAGCGTTAACCGGGGAGCTGTTTTTT

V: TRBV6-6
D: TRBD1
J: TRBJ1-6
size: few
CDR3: CASSYQGGTYNSPLHF
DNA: TGTGCCAGCAGTTATCAGGGGGGCACGTATAATTCACCCCTCCACTTT

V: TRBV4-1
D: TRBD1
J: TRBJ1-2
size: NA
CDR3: CASSQPQGIYGYTF
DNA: TGCGCCAGCAGCCAACCACAGGGGATCTATGGCTACACCTTC

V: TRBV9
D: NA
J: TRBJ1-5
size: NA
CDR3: CASSVGGDADQPQHF
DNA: TGTGCCAGCAGCGTAGGGGGGGACGCGGATCAGCCCCAGCATTTT

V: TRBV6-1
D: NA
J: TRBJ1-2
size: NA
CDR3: CASTETSGYGYTF
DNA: TGTGCCAGCACCGAGACATCCGGCTATGGCTACACCTTC

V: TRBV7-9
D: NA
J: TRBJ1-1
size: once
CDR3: CASNRDTEAFF
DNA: TGTGCCAGCAATCGGGATACTGAAGCTTTCTTT